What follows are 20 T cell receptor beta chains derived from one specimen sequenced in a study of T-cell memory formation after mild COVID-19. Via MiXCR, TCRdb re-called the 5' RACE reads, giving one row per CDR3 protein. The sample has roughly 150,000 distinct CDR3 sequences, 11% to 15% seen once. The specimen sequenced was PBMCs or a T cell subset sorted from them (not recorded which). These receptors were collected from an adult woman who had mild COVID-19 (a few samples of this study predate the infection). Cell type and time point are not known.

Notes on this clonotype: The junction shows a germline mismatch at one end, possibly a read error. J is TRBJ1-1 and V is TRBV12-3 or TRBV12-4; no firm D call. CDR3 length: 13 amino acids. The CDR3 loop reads CASRILPSVREEF. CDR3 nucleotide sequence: TGTGCCAGCAGAATTCTCCCCTCGGTGAGGGAGGAATTT.

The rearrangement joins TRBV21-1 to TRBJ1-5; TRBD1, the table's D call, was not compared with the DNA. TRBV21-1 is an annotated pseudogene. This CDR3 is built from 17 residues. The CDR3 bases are TGTGCCAGCAGCAAAACCGTGCAGGGAAACGACAATCAGCCCCAGCATTTT. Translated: CASSKTVQGNDNQPQHF.

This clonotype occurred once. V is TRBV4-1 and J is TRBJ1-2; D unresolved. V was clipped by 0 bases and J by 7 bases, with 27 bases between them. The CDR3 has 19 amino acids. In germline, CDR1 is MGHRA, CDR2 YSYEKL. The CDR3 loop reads CASSQDPRVPGSSLLGYTF. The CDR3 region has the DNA TGCGCCAGCAGCCAAGATCCTAGAGTACCGGGCTCTTCCCTACTTGGCTACACCTTC.

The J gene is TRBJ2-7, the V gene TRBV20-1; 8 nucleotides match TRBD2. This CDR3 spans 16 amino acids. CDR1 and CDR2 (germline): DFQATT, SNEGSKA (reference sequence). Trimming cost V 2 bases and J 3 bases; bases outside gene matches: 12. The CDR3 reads CSARKTETSDNYEQYF. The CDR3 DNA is TGCAGTGCTAGAAAAACTGAGACTAGCGACAACTACGAGCAGTACTTC.

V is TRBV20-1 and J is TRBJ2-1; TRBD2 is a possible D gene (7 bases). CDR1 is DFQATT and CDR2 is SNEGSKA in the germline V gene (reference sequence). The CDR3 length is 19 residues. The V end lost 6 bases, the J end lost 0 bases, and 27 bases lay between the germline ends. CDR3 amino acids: CSASGGGLVGTSSYNEQFF. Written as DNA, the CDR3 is TGCAGTGCGAGTGGGGGGGGCTTAGTGGGGACGAGCTCCTACAATGAGCAGTTCTTC.

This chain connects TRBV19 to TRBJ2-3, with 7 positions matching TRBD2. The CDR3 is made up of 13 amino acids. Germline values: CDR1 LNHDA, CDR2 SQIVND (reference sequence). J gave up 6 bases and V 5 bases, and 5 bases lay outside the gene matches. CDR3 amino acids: CASSAGAVDTQYF. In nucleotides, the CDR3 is TGTGCCAGTAGTGCGGGAGCTGTGGATACGCAGTATTTT.

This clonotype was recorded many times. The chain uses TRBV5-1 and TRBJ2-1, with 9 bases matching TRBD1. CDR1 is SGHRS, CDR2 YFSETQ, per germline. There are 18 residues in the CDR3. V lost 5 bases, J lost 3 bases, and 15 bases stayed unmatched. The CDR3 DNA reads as TGCGCCAGCAGATCTGCCTCTCCCCGGACAGGGGTCTACAATGAGCAGTTCTTC. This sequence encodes CASRSASPRTGVYNEQFF.

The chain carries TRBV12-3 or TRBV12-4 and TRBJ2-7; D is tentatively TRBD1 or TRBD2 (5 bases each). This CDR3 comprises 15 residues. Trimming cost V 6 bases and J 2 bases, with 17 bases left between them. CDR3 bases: TGTGCCAGCAGCCGCCGCCGGGACGGTCCCTACGAGCAGTACTTC. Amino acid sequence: CASSRRRDGPYEQYF.

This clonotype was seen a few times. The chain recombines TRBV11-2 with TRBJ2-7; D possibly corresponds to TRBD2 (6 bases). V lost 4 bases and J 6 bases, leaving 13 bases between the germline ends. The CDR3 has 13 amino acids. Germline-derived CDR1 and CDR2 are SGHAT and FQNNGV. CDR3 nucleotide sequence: TGTGCCAGCAGCTCCCGGGACTTGGGCGAGCAGTACTTC. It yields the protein CASSSRDLGEQYF. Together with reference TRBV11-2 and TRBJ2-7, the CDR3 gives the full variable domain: EAGVAQSPRYKIIEKRQSVAFWCNPISGHATLYWYQQILGQGPKLLIQFQNNGVVDDSQLPKDRFSAERLKGVDSTLKIQPAKLEDSAVYLCASSSRDLGEQYFGPGTRLTVT.

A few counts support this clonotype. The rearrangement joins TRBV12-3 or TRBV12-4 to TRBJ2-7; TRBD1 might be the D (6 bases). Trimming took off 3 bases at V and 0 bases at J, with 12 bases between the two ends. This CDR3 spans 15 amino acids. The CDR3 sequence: CASSFGDTLSYEQYF. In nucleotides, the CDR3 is TGTGCCAGCAGTTTCGGGGACACCCTCTCCTACGAGCAGTACTTC.

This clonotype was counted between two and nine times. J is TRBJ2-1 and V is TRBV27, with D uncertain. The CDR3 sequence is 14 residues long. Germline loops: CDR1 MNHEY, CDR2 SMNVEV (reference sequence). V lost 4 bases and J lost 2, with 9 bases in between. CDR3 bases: TGTGCCAGCAGTTCCGCCGCCCCCTACAATGAGCAGTTCTTC. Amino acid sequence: CASSSAAPYNEQFF.

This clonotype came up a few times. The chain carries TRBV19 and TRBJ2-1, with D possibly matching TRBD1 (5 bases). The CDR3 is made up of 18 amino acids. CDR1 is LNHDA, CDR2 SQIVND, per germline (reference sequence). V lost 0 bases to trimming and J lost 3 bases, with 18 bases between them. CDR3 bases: TGTGCCAGTAGTATAGATCGGGCTAGGGGCCTTAGCTACAATGAGCAGTTCTTC. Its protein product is CASSIDRARGLSYNEQFF.

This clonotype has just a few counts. The CDR3 sequence: CASSMGGRLGYNEQFF. CDR3 sequence (DNA): TGTGCCAGTAGTATGGGTGGCAGGTTGGGCTACAATGAGCAGTTCTTC. The chain combines TRBV19 with TRBJ2-1; D gene uncertain. Germline V lookup: CDR1 LNHDA, CDR2 SQIVND (reference sequence). The CDR3 has 16 amino acids. V was shortened by 3 bases and J by 3 bases, with 15 bases between the two germline ends. The variable domain in full, completed from reference TRBV19 and TRBJ2-1, reads DGGITQSPKYLFRKEGQNVTLSCEQNLNHDAMYWYRQDPGQGLRLIYYSQIVNDFQKGDIAEGYSVSREKKESFPLTVTSAQKNPTAFYLCASSMGGRLGYNEQFFGPGTRLTVL.

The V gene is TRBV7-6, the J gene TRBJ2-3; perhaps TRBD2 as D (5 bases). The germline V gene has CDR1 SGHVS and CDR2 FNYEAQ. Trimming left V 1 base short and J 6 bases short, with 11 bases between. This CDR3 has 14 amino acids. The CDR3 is CASSLERSPDTQYF. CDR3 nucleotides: TGTGCCAGCAGCTTAGAGCGGTCCCCCGATACGCAGTATTTT.

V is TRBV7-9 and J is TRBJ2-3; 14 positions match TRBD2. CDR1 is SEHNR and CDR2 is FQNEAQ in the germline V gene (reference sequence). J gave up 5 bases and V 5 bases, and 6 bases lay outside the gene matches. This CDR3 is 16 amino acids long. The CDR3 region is CASSTRLAGGRDTQYF. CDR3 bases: TGTGCCAGCAGCACCCGACTAGCGGGAGGGAGAGATACGCAGTATTTT.

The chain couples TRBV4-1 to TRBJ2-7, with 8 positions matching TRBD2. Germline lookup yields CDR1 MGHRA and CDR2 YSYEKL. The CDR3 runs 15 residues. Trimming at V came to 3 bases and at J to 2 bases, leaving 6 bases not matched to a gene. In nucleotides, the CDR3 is TGCGCCAGCAGCCAGCCGAGCGGGGGAACCTACGAGCAGTACTTC. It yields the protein CASSQPSGGTYEQYF.

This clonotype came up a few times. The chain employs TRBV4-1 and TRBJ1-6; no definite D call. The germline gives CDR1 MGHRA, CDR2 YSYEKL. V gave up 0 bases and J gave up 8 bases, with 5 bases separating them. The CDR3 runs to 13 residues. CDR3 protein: CASSQDWHSPLHF. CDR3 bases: TGCGCCAGCAGCCAAGATTGGCATTCACCCCTCCACTTT.

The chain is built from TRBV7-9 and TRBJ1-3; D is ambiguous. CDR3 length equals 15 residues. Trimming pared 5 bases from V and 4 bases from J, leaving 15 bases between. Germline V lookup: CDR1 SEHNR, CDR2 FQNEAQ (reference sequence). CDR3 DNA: TGTGCCAGCAGCGCACCTATATGGGCGGGAAACACCATATATTTT. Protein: CASSAPIWAGNTIYF.

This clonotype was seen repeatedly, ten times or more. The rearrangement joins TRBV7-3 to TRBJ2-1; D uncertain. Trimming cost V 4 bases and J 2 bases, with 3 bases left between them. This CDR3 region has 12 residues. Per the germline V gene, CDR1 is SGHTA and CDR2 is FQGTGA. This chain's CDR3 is CASSSPYNEQFF. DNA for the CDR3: TGTGCCAGCAGCTCCCCCTACAATGAGCAGTTCTTC.

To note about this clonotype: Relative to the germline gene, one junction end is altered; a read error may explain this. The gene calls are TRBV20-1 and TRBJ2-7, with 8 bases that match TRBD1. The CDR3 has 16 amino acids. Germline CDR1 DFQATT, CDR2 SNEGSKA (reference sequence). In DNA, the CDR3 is TGCAGTGCCAGAGTTATCGGACAGGGCTCCGACTACGAGCAGTACTTC. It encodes CSARVIGQGSDYEQYF.